The next 21 T cell receptor beta chains were all read from a single sample in a study of T cell responses to AZD1222 COVID-19 vaccine. The method was immunoSEQ multiplex PCR; TCRdb's version includes in-frame clones alone and lacks a portion of them. The sample includes about 150,000 clones, 90% to 95% of them seen just once. This specimen was peripheral blood, taken on day 0 of AZD1222 vaccination. The receptors shown here come from an adult in good health.

By sample share, this clone is medium-sized (0.01 to 0.1%). This CDR3 reads CATSRDRNTEAFF. The CDR3 region has the DNA TGTGCCACCAGCAGAGATCGTAACACTGAAGCTTTCTTT. The chain employs TRBV15 and TRBJ1-1; D is ambiguous. The V end lost 0 bases, the J end lost 2 bases, and 4 bases lay between the germline ends. The CDR3 is 13 residues long. Germline V gives CDR1 LNHNV, CDR2 YYDKDF (reference sequence).

The genes are TRBV7-2 and TRBJ2-3; 8 bases line up with TRBD1. This CDR3 comprises 14 residues. The V segment lost 4 bases and the J segment 3 bases; nucleotides outside the gene matches: 3. CDR1 and CDR2 (germline): SGHTA, FQGNSA. The CDR3 DNA reads as TGTGCCAGCAGCTCCCGGACAGGGACAGATACGCAGTATTTT. Residues: CASSSRTGTDTQYF.

The chain links TRBV6-1 to TRBJ2-1; D is uncertain. The CDR3 has 15 amino acids. CDR1 and CDR2 from the germline V gene are MNHNS and SASEGT. With 3 bases removed from V and 2 bases from J, the gap between germline ends came to 11 bases. The CDR3 DNA reads TGTGCCAGCAGTGATATGGGTTTACCCTACAATGAGCAGTTCTTC. Amino acids: CASSDMGLPYNEQFF.

This rearrangement joins TRBV7-2 to TRBJ1-6, with a possible D match to TRBD1 (6 bases). Trimming stripped 1 base from V and 1 base from J, with 11 bases between. The V gene's germline CDR1 is SGHTA and CDR2 FQGNSA. There are 17 residues in the CDR3. The CDR3 here is CASSLVGGGSYNSPLHF. The CDR3, as DNA: TGTGCCAGCAGCTTAGTGGGAGGGGGGTCCTATAATTCACCCCTCCACTTT.

This clone was detected only once. The V and J genes are TRBV9 and TRBJ2-3; D not certain. The CDR3 contains 15 residues. CDR1 is SGDLS, CDR2 YYNGEE, per germline. V was clipped by 0 bases and J by 0 bases, with 8 bases between them. CDR3 DNA sequence: TGTGCCAGCAGCGTAGTGGGCATAAGCACAGATACGCAGTATTTT. Protein: CASSVVGISTDTQYF.

The rearrangement links TRBV5-1 to TRBJ2-1; perhaps TRBD2 as D (6 bases). CDR1 is SGHRS and CDR2 is YFSETQ in the germline V gene. The CDR3 has 15 amino acids. Trimming pared 4 bases from V and 5 bases from J, leaving 16 bases between. CDR3: CASSPLWREDNEQFF. As DNA, the CDR3 is TGCGCCAGCAGCCCCCTTTGGCGGGAAGACAATGAGCAGTTCTTC. Using reference TRBV5-1 and TRBJ2-1 for the parts outside the CDR3, the full variable domain is KAGVTQTPRYLIKTRGQQVTLSCSPISGHRSVSWYQQTPGQGLQFLFEYFSETQRNKGNFPGRFSGRQFSNSRSEMNVSTLELGDSALYLCASSPLWREDNEQFFGPGTRLTVL.

This sequence joins TRBV29-1 and TRBJ2-2; 8 nucleotides align to TRBD2. Per the germline V gene, CDR1 is SQVTM and CDR2 is ANQGSEA. J was trimmed by 4 bases and V by 4 bases; bases with no gene match: 8. The CDR3 consists of 15 residues. CDR3 in DNA: TGCAGCGTTGTTAGCGGGGACTCTAGCACCGGGGAGCTGTTTTTT. Translating gives CSVVSGDSSTGELFF.

The chain joins TRBV10-3 to TRBJ1-1; D unresolved. V lost 1 base to trimming and J lost 4 bases, with 4 bases between them. This CDR3 has 12 amino acids. Per germline, CDR1 ENHRY and CDR2 SYGVKD. CDR3: CAISEWGTEAFF. DNA for the CDR3: TGTGCCATCAGTGAGTGGGGCACTGAAGCTTTCTTT.

This clone was found once. The chain uses TRBV11-3 and TRBJ2-7; 7 bases line up with TRBD1. Per germline, CDR1 SGHNT and CDR2 YENEEA. The ends lost 1 base at V and 6 bases at J; junction bases unmatched: 9. CDR3 length: 15 residues. This CDR3 reads CASSLGATGMAEQYF. The CDR3 DNA reads TGTGCCAGCAGCTTAGGGGCGACAGGGATGGCCGAGCAGTACTTC.

This chain joins TRBV7-6 and TRBJ2-7; no firm D call. Deletions cut 5 bases from V and 7 bases from J, with 9 bases between. CDR1 and CDR2 from the germline V gene are SGHVS and FNYEAQ. The CDR3 is 11 residues long. CDR3 DNA sequence: TGTGCCAGCAGCCTCACTTGGGAGCAGTACTTC. Translating it yields CASSLTWEQYF.

The J gene is TRBJ2-1, the V gene TRBV27; D call uncertain. The CDR3 consists of 11 residues. V was cut by 8 bases and J by 7 bases, with 9 bases left in between. Per germline, CDR1 MNHEY and CDR2 SMNVEV (reference sequence). DNA for the CDR3: TGTGCCAGCTATAGAAGGAATGAGCAGTTCTTC. This translates into CASYRRNEQFF.

This rearrangement joins TRBV13 to TRBJ1-1; 7 nucleotides agree with TRBD1. Trimming cost V 7 bases and J 7 bases; bases outside gene matches: 12. The CDR3 consists of 14 residues. The germline CDR1 and CDR2 sequences are PRHDT and FYEKMQ (reference sequence). This CDR3 is CASTMDRTALEAFF. DNA for the CDR3: TGTGCCAGCACCATGGACAGGACGGCCCTTGAAGCTTTCTTT.

The V gene is TRBV6-5, the J gene TRBJ2-1, with D uncertain. Trimming pared 6 bases from V and 8 bases from J, leaving 14 bases between. The germline V gene has CDR1 MNHEY and CDR2 SVGAGI. The CDR3 spans 13 residues. CDR3 region: CASSRAASDEQFF. CDR3 DNA: TGTGCCAGCAGCCGGGCCGCCTCCGATGAGCAGTTCTTC.

The rearrangement uses TRBV7-2 and TRBJ1-2, with 9 bases that match TRBD1. Per the germline V gene, CDR1 is SGHTA and CDR2 is FQGNSA. The CDR3 length is 14 residues. The V gene end was trimmed by 5 bases and the J gene end by 4 bases; junction bases not matched to a gene: 5. The CDR3 here is CASSPPGQGYGYTF. The CDR3 bases are TGTGCCAGCAGCCCACCGGGACAGGGCTATGGCTACACCTTC.

The chain carries TRBV6-6 and TRBJ2-1; 7 nucleotides align to TRBD1. The V gene end was trimmed by 5 bases and the J gene end by 9 bases; junction bases not matched to a gene: 22. Per germline, CDR1 MNHNY and CDR2 SVGAGI (reference sequence). The CDR3 consists of 18 residues. This CDR3 is CASSRGRKGGYGRREQFF. The CDR3 DNA reads as TGTGCCAGCAGTCGGGGCCGAAAAGGGGGCTACGGTCGTCGTGAGCAGTTCTTC.

The gene calls are TRBV18 and TRBJ2-7; D is possibly TRBD1 (6 bases). Trimming took 3 bases from V and 3 from J, leaving 12 bases between them. The CDR3 runs 14 residues. The V gene's germline CDR1 is KGHSH and CDR2 LQKENI. The CDR3 bases are TGTGCCAGCTCACCCCCCTGGGACATCTACGAGCAGTACTTC. Translated, it gives CASSPPWDIYEQYF.

This clone has just one count. V and J are TRBV5-1 and TRBJ1-2, with D maybe TRBD1 (5 bases). Trimming removed 4 bases at V and 8 bases at J, with 21 bases between. This CDR3 has 15 residues. Germline CDR1 and CDR2: SGHRS and YFSETQ. CDR3 sequence: CASSAIGAPGYGYTF. The CDR3 DNA sequence: TGCGCCAGCAGCGCGATAGGGGCTCCCGGATACGGCTACACCTTC.

This chain joins TRBV28 and TRBJ2-1, with D possibly matching TRBD1 (6 bases). Between the trimmed V and J ends, which lost 5 bases and 13 bases, there was a span of 21 bases. Germline CDR1 reads MDHEN; CDR2 reads SYDVKM. The CDR3 contains 14 residues. CDR3 DNA: TGTGCCAGCAGTAACCCGACAGGCTTTCGGCAACAGTTCTTC. Translating gives CASSNPTGFRQQFF.

The gene calls are TRBV5-1 and TRBJ2-3; 8 bases agree with TRBD1. V gave up 4 bases and J gave up 2 bases; unmatched junction bases: 9. The CDR3 runs 16 residues. Germline-derived CDR1 and CDR2 are SGHRS and YFSETQ. CDR3 sequence: CASSPEAQGATDTQYF. In DNA, the CDR3 is TGCGCCAGCAGCCCGGAGGCCCAGGGGGCCACAGATACGCAGTATTTT. Supplemented by reference TRBV5-1 and TRBJ2-3, the full variable domain reads KAGVTQTPRYLIKTRGQQVTLSCSPISGHRSVSWYQQTPGQGLQFLFEYFSETQRNKGNFPGRFSGRQFSNSRSEMNVSTLELGDSALYLCASSPEAQGATDTQYFGPGTRLTVL.

The V and J genes are TRBV3-1 (or the pseudogene TRBV3-2) and TRBJ1-6; D is ambiguous. CDR3 length equals 14 residues. Deletions cut 4 bases from V and 7 bases from J, with 11 bases between. CDR1 is LGHDT and CDR2 is YNNKEL in the germline V gene (reference sequence). This CDR3 reads CASSPPRPNSPLHF. Written as DNA, the CDR3 is TGTGCCAGCAGCCCCCCGCGGCCAAATTCACCCCTCCACTTT.

V usage is TRBV7-2 and J usage is TRBJ1-2; D unclear. With 3 bases removed from V and 2 bases from J, the gap between germline ends came to 16 bases. This CDR3 is built from 16 residues. The V gene's germline CDR1 is SGHTA and CDR2 FQGNSA. The CDR3 DNA reads as TGTGCCAGCAGCTTGTCCACCGGAAGATTAAACTATGGCTACACCTTC. This encodes CASSLSTGRLNYGYTF.